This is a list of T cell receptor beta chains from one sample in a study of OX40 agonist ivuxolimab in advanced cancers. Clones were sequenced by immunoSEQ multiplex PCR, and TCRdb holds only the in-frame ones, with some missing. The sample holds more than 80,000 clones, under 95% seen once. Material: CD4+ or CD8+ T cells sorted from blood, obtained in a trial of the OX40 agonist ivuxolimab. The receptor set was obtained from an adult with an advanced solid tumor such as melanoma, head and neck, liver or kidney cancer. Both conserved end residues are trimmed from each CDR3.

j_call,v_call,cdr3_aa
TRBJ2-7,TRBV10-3,AISESDRGTYEQY
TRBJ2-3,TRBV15,ATSRDAGGPTDTQY
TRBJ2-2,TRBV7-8,ASSRPTRVDTGELF
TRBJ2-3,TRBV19,ASSIGGGLAGADTQY
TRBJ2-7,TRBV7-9,ASSLLGFYEQY
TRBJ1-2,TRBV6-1,ASRNRAGYGYT
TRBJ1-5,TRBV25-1,ASSEGPWNQPQH
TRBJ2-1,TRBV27,ASSETSRDEQF
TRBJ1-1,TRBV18,ASSPPRTGADRWNTEAF
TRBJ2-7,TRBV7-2,ASSLGASAYEQY
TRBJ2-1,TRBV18,ASSPAGLAVNNEQF
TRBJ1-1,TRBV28,ASSLSGGTAEAF
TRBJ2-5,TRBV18,ASSPKETQY
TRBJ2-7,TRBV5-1,ASSLDGRPYEQY
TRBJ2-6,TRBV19,ASSALLGTGANVLT
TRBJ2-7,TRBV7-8,ASSLATGLAASSYEQY
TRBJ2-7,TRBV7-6,ASSLSSEDEQY
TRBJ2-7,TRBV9,ASSQWGSDEQY
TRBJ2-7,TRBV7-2,ASSFRRLTEQY
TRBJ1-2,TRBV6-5,ASRRTGTGGGYT
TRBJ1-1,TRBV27,ASSFSPEGVEAF
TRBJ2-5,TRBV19,ASSIIRGFQETQY
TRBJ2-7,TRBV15,ATSSLTSGSYEQY
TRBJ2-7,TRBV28,ASSLTSGYEQY
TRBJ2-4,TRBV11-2,ASSLILAKNIQY
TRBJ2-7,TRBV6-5,ASRINRGLRYEQY
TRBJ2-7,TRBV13,ASSSGTVGYEQY
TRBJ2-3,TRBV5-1,ASSFASTSADTQY
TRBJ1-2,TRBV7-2,ASSTGRRTNYGYT
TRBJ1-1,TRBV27,ASSPWTGPNTEAF
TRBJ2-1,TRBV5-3,ARSFKDRLWIYNEQF
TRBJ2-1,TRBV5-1,ASSLSSYNEQF
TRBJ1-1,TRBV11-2,ASSLELASEAF
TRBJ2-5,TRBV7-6,ASGGRGETQY
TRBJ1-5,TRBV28,ASSITGGQQPQH
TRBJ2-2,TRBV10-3,AISELRLAGNVGELF
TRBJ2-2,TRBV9,ASSPSGAGELF
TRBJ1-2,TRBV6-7,ASSYPPEPPQGDGYT
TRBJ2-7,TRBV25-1,ASSTELSYEQY
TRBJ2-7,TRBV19,ASSPLQGTNEQY
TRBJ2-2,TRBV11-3,ASSLRTGGGTGELF
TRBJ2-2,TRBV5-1,ASSPGTTRTELF
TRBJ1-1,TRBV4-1,ASSQYRGGNTEAF
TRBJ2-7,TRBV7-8,ASSYRGTYEQY
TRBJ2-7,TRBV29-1,SVGTGSFYEQY
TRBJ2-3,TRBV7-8,ASSLPPGSTDTQY
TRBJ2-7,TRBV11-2,ASSFDSLASYEQY
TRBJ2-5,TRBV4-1,ASSHSPGLGETQY
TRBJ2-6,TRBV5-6,ASSLQGDPSGANVLT
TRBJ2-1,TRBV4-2,ASSRPGLAGLVAF
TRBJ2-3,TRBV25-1,ASSEVGLTDTQY
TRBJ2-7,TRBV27,ASSFSYEQY
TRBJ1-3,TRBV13,ASSRYPSTSGNTIY
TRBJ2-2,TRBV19,ASSPGLVSGELF
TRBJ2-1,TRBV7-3,ASSLGLGNYNEQF
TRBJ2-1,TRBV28,ASSPQGLIYNEQF
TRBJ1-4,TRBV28,ASNQLRGTGEKLF
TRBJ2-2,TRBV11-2,ASSFQGLAGELF
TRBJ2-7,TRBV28,ASQLWSSYEQY
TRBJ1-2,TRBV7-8,ASSSARGRIEGYT